The 8 T cell receptor beta chains below all came from one sample that was sequenced in a study of early T cells in non-severe SARS-CoV-2 infection. TCRdb used MiXCR to reprocess the 5' RACE reads, holding one entry per CDR3 protein. Of 65,000 to 80,000 distinct CDR3 sequences in the sample, about 13% were seen once. Material: whole blood. Receptor source: an adult who was a healthcare worker with PCR-confirmed SARS-CoV-2 infection or an uninfected control (not recorded which).

CDR3 protein: CASSLVGGSLHNEQFF. Written as DNA, the CDR3 is TGTGCCAGCAGCTTAGTCGGCGGGAGCCTCCACAATGAGCAGTTCTTC. The chain links TRBV11-1 to TRBJ2-1, with TRBD2 matching over 7 bases. CDR3 length: 16 amino acids. CDR1 and CDR2 (germline): SGHAT, FQDESV (reference sequence). V gave up 1 base and J gave up 5 bases; unmatched junction bases: 8. The full variable domain, in which reference TRBV11-1 and TRBJ2-1 provide the parts outside the CDR3, is EAEVAQSPRYKITEKSQAVAFWCDPISGHATLYWYRQILGQGPELLVQFQDESVVDDSQLPKDRFSAERLKGVDSTLKIQPAELGDSAMYLCASSLVGGSLHNEQFFGPGTRLTVL.

The chain employs TRBV6-6 and TRBJ1-2; TRBD1 matches 8 bases. Per the germline V gene, CDR1 is MNHNY and CDR2 is SVGAGI (reference sequence). CDR3 length: 16 residues. Unmatched junction bases numbered 8, after V lost 2 bases and J lost 3 bases. CDR3 sequence: CASSYTRQGPDYGYTF. CDR3 in DNA: TGTGCCAGCAGTTACACCAGACAGGGGCCCGACTATGGCTACACCTTC.

This clonotype was picked up a small number of times. J is TRBJ2-2 and V is TRBV27, with D perhaps matching TRBD2 (7 bases). The CDR3 has 14 amino acids. The V end was cut by 4 bases, the J end by 10 bases, with 16 bases between. Germline V gene data show CDR1 as MNHEY and CDR2 as SMNVEV (reference sequence). CDR3 region: CASSWRGPSSELFF. The CDR3, as DNA: TGTGCCAGCAGTTGGCGGGGGCCTTCGTCGGAGCTGTTTTTT.

The rearrangement links TRBV2 to TRBJ1-2; 11 nucleotides align to TRBD1. Germline lookup yields CDR1 SNHLY and CDR2 FYNNEI. This CDR3 contains 16 residues. Trimming took 9 bases from V and 3 from J; bases not matched to a gene: 12. The CDR3 loop is CARLAGQGEQHYGYTF. The CDR3 DNA reads TGTGCCAGACTAGCGGGACAGGGGGAGCAACACTATGGCTACACCTTC.

There are a few counts of this clonotype. The V and J genes are TRBV20-1 and TRBJ2-3; D gene unclear. CDR3 length: 14 residues. V lost 4 bases, J lost 2 bases, and 13 bases lay in between. Per the germline V gene, CDR1 is DFQATT and CDR2 is SNEGSKA (reference sequence). The CDR3 DNA sequence: TGCAGTGCTATTGTCCGGAGAGTCACAGATACGCAGTATTTT. Translation gives CSAIVRRVTDTQYF.

The rearrangement joins TRBV30 to TRBJ1-2, with unresolved D. Trimming took 0 bases from V and 6 from J, leaving 14 bases between them. This CDR3 spans 14 amino acids. The germline V gene has CDR1 GTSNPN and CDR2 SVGIG (reference sequence). This chain's CDR3 is CAWSVQFGEDGYTF. CDR3 sequence (DNA): TGTGCCTGGAGTGTCCAGTTCGGAGAGGATGGCTACACCTTC.

This clonotype came up many times. The genes are TRBV2 and TRBJ2-4; TRBD2 might be the D (5 bases). The CDR3 runs 16 residues. Germline assignment: CDR1 SNHLY and CDR2 FYNNEI. V was trimmed by 6 bases and J by 0 bases, leaving 15 bases between them. The CDR3 protein is CASRGRLALAKNIQYF. The CDR3 DNA reads as TGTGCCAGCAGAGGACGGCTAGCCCTAGCCAAAAACATTCAGTACTTC.

This clonotype came up a few times. This rearrangement joins TRBV3-1 to TRBJ2-7; tentatively, D is TRBD1 (6 bases). Germline assignment: CDR1 LGHDT and CDR2 YNNKEL (reference sequence). The CDR3 runs to 13 residues. Trimming shortened V by 4 bases and J by 4 bases, and 11 bases separated the two germline ends. CDR3 region: CASSLRGGYEQYF. The DNA for the CDR3 is TGTGCCAGCAGCCTCAGGGGTGGATACGAGCAGTACTTC.